The 15 T cell receptor beta chains below all came from one sample that was sequenced in a study of blood T cell repertoires in COVID-19. Clones were sequenced by immunoSEQ multiplex PCR, and TCRdb holds only the in-frame ones, with some missing. This table holds under 200,000 clones, about 88% found once. Sequenced: peripheral blood. Source of these receptors: a man between 60 and 75 years old with COVID-19, enrolled during active disease.

The chain links TRBV3-1 (or the pseudogene TRBV3-2) to TRBJ1-6; 7 bases map to TRBD1. V lost 1 base to trimming and J lost 10 bases; unmatched junction nucleotides: 7. The CDR3 runs to 15 residues. The germline V gene has CDR1 LGHDT and CDR2 YNNKEL (reference sequence). DNA for the CDR3: TGTGCCAGCAGCCAAGGACAGGGTAAAGGCTCACCCCTCCACTTT. It encodes CASSQGQGKGSPLHF.

The chain links TRBV2 to TRBJ2-5, with D perhaps TRBD1 (6 bases). Germline CDR1 and CDR2: SNHLY and FYNNEI. The CDR3 has 15 residues. The V end lost 4 bases, the J end lost 3 bases, and 15 bases lay between the germline ends. DNA for the CDR3: TGTGCCAGCAGTGCGGACAGATTGGCCGAAGAGACCCAGTACTTC. Translating gives CASSADRLAEETQYF.

The rearrangement joins TRBV5-6 to TRBJ1-2, with a weak D call TRBD1 (6 bases). V was trimmed by 7 bases and J by 3 bases, leaving 10 bases between them. CDR1 is SGHDT, CDR2 YYEEEE, per germline. This CDR3 comprises 12 residues. CDR3 in DNA: TGTGCCAGCCGGCGACAGGACTATGGCTACACCTTC. This translates into CASRRQDYGYTF.

The chain is built from TRBV10-3 and TRBJ2-5; D call uncertain. V dropped 0 bases and J dropped 5 bases, with 10 bases sitting between them. This CDR3 has 14 residues. Germline V gives CDR1 ENHRY, CDR2 SYGVKD. CDR3 sequence reads: CAISESAGEETQYF. The CDR3 region has the DNA TGTGCCATCAGTGAGTCAGCAGGTGAGGAGACCCAGTACTTC.

This clone was observed a single time. The J gene is TRBJ2-7, the V gene TRBV18; 9 bases fit TRBD1. The CDR3 has 16 residues. CDR1 is KGHSH, CDR2 LQKENI, per germline. The J segment lost 1 base and the V segment lost 3 bases, leaving 7 bases of the junction unmatched. CDR3 nucleotide sequence: TGTGCCAGCTCACCCCGGGGACAGGGCCATTCCTACGAGCAGTACTTC. Translating gives CASSPRGQGHSYEQYF. The full variable domain, with the rest looked up from reference TRBV18 and TRBJ2-7, is NAGVMQNPRHLVRRRGQEARLRCSPMKGHSHVYWYRQLPEEGLKFMVYLQKENIIDESGMPKERFSAEFPKEGPSILRIQQVVRGDSAAYFCASSPRGQGHSYEQYFGPGTRLTVT.

The table lists this clone with a few counts. The V call is TRBV11-3, the J call TRBJ2-5; possible D gene TRBD1, 5 bases. The CDR3 loop spans 14 amino acids. V lost 7 bases to trimming and J lost 5 bases, with 17 bases between them. From germline, CDR1 is SGHNT and CDR2 YENEEA. CDR3 coding DNA: TGTGCCAGCACCTGGCTGGGGCGTACGGAGACCCAGTACTTC. As protein: CASTWLGRTETQYF. The entire variable domain, with the rest obtained from reference TRBV11-3 and TRBJ2-5, is as follows: EAGVVQSPRYKIIEKKQPVAFWCNPISGHNTLYWYLQNLGQGPELLIRYENEEAVDDSQLPKDRFSAERLKGVDSTLKIQPAELGDSAVYLCASTWLGRTETQYFGPGTRLLVL.

This clone was picked up one time. The chain carries TRBV5-6 and TRBJ1-2, with D tentatively TRBD1 (6 bases). The CDR3 contains 16 residues. V lost 4 bases and J lost 0, with 16 bases in between. Germline values: CDR1 SGHDT, CDR2 YYEEEE. The chain's CDR3 is CASSLGGGATNYGYTF. The CDR3 DNA reads as TGTGCCAGCAGCCTTGGAGGGGGGGCCACTAACTATGGCTACACCTTC.

The chain joins TRBV12-3 or TRBV12-4 to TRBJ1-2; D not certain. This CDR3 has 12 amino acids. V lost 3 bases and J 8 bases, leaving 10 bases between the germline ends. The CDR3 reads CASSFSLGGYTF. The CDR3 nucleotides read TGTGCCAGCAGTTTCTCGCTTGGCGGCTACACCTTC.

The V and J genes are TRBV7-2 and TRBJ1-3; D unclear. Germline V gene lookup returns CDR1 SGHTA and CDR2 FQGNSA. V lost 2 bases and J lost 4, with 3 bases in between. The CDR3 has 12 amino acids. The CDR3 reads CASSLPGNTIYF. The CDR3 nucleotides read TGTGCCAGCAGCTTACCAGGAAACACCATATATTTT.

The chain links TRBV11-2 to TRBJ2-7; weak D call: TRBD1 (5 bases). The V gene's germline CDR1 is SGHAT and CDR2 FQNNGV. CDR3 length equals 17 residues. V shed 1 base and J shed 1 base, with 17 bases lying between them. CDR3 sequence reads: CASSLAWTSARSYEQYF. In DNA form, the CDR3 reads TGTGCCAGCAGCTTAGCCTGGACATCTGCTCGTTCCTACGAGCAGTACTTC.

V is TRBV18 and J is TRBJ1-1; D may be TRBD1 (6 bases). The CDR3 is 16 amino acids. Germline CDR1 and CDR2: KGHSH and LQKENI. Trimming removed 1 base from V and 5 bases from J, with 17 bases in between. The CDR3 DNA reads TGTGCCAGCTCACCACAAGGGGTACAGGGCCCAACTGAAGCTTTCTTT. Protein: CASSPQGVQGPTEAFF.

The V gene is TRBV14, the J gene TRBJ2-2; D remains unclear. This CDR3 region has 14 residues. The germline V and J ends were trimmed by 1 base and 8 bases, with 11 bases remaining between them. From germline, CDR1 is SGHDN and CDR2 FVKESK. CDR3 loop: CASSQVVLTGELFF. CDR3 DNA: TGTGCCAGCAGCCAAGTAGTTCTCACGGGGGAGCTGTTTTTT. Full variable domain (missing parts from reference TRBV14 and TRBJ2-2): EAGVTQFPSHSVIEKGQTVTLRCDPISGHDNLYWYRRVMGKEIKFLLHFVKESKQDESGMPNNRFLAERTGGTYSTLKVQPAELEDSGVYFCASSQVVLTGELFFGEGSRLTVL.

The chain uses TRBV7-9 and TRBJ2-5, with unresolved D. Trimming pared 2 bases from V and 1 base from J, leaving 5 bases between. The CDR3 runs 13 residues. Germline V gives CDR1 SEHNR, CDR2 FQNEAQ (reference sequence). The CDR3 coding sequence is TGTGCCAGCAGCTTATTCGTCCAAGAGACCCAGTACTTC. This codes for CASSLFVQETQYF.

The rearrangement uses TRBV6-2 or TRBV6-3 and TRBJ1-2, with 10 nucleotides matching TRBD1. Germline CDR1 is MNHEY and CDR2 is SVGEGT. The CDR3 consists of 15 residues. The V gene end was trimmed by 5 bases and the J gene end by 2 bases; junction bases not matched to a gene: 5. CDR3 coding DNA: TGTGCCAGCAGTGACCCGGGACAGGGGAACTATGGCTACACCTTC. Translating it yields CASSDPGQGNYGYTF.

Note on this clone: The sample carries other DNA sequences with the same CDR3. The rearrangement joins TRBV3-1 (or the pseudogene TRBV3-2) to TRBJ2-7; 10 bases line up with TRBD2. The V segment lost 1 base and the J segment 4 bases; nucleotides outside the gene matches: 4. CDR3 size: 15 residues. Germline CDR1 reads LGHDT; CDR2 reads YNNKEL (reference sequence). The CDR3 sequence: CASSQGTSGPYEQYF. The CDR3 nucleotides are TGTGCCAGCAGCCAAGGGACTAGCGGTCCGTACGAGCAGTACTTC.